The next 32 T cell receptor beta chains were all read from a single sample in a study of CD8 T cells in ankylosing spondylitis. TCRdb re-analysed the 5' RACE reads in MiXCR, keeping a single row per CDR3 protein. This table holds about 240,000 distinct CDR3 sequences, approximately 9% found once. Sample: blood, either unsorted or a sorted T cell fraction (not recorded which). These receptors came from a male donor with ankylosing spondylitis or in good health (not recorded which).

To note about this clonotype: A read error may explain this, as a much larger clone is one base away. The chain employs TRBV6-2 or TRBV6-3 and TRBJ2-7, with D tentatively TRBD1 or TRBD2 (5 bases each). The DNA end favors TRBJ2-1, so the J call may be wrong. There are 15 residues in the CDR3. In germline, CDR1 is MNHEY, CDR2 SVGEGT. CDR3 amino acids: CASSPGTRDIYEQFF. The CDR3 DNA reads TGTGCCAGCAGCCCTGGGACCAGGGATATCTACGAGCAGTTCTTC.

The sample holds many counts of this clonotype. The chain employs TRBV29-1 and TRBJ2-1, with TRBD2 matching 9 bases. Germline assignment: CDR1 SQVTM and CDR2 ANQGSEA. This CDR3 comprises 17 residues. V lost 1 base and J lost 8; bases outside the gene matches: 15. The CDR3 region is CSVEGSLAGRAGDEQFF. CDR3 DNA: TGCAGCGTTGAAGGGTCTCTAGCGGGGAGGGCTGGGGATGAGCAGTTCTTC.

The table lists this clonotype with many counts. V usage is TRBV10-3 and J usage is TRBJ2-2, with no clear D. This CDR3 has 15 residues. Germline-derived CDR1 and CDR2 are ENHRY and SYGVKD. V lost 1 base and J lost 2, with 8 bases in between. CDR3 sequence: CAISEFGSNTGELFF. The DNA of the CDR3 is TGTGCCATCAGTGAGTTCGGCAGCAACACCGGGGAGCTGTTTTTT.

At least ten counts were recorded for this clonotype. This rearrangement joins TRBV7-9 to TRBJ2-7; D is unresolved. V was trimmed by 5 bases and J by 4 bases, leaving 6 bases between them. The CDR3 covers 11 residues. The germline gives CDR1 SEHNR, CDR2 FQNEAQ (reference sequence). The CDR3 DNA reads TGTGCCAGCAGCGTCGGATACGAGCAGTACTTC. Amino acid sequence: CASSVGYEQYF.

Many counts were recorded for this clonotype. The chain couples TRBV10-3 to TRBJ2-6; 7 positions match TRBD1. The V gene's germline CDR1 is ENHRY and CDR2 SYGVKD. Trimming cost V 8 bases and J 0 bases; bases outside gene matches: 19. This CDR3 has 20 amino acids. CDR3 bases: TGTGCCATCTCACGGAGAGCCAACAGGGGTCCAAGCTCTGGGGCCAACGTCCTGACTTTC. This sequence encodes CAISRRANRGPSSGANVLTF.

This clonotype came up many times. This sequence joins TRBV7-9 and TRBJ2-1, with D perhaps being TRBD1 or TRBD2 (5 bases each). The germline V gene encodes CDR1 SEHNR and CDR2 FQNEAQ (reference sequence). The CDR3 is 15 amino acids. With 1 base removed from V and 2 bases from J, the gap between germline ends came to 9 bases. CDR3 coding DNA: TGTGCCAGCAGCTTAGTGTGGGACCCCTACAATGAGCAGTTCTTC. It encodes CASSLVWDPYNEQFF.

This clonotype has just a few counts. This chain connects TRBV7-9 to TRBJ1-4; D is undetermined. CDR1 is SEHNR and CDR2 is FQNEAQ in the germline V gene (reference sequence). Trimming removed 0 bases from V and 4 bases from J, with 12 bases in between. This CDR3 is 16 amino acids long. CDR3 region: CASSLAGYSGNEKLFF. The DNA of the CDR3 is TGTGCCAGCAGCTTAGCGGGCTACAGTGGTAATGAAAAACTGTTTTTT.

This clonotype showed up many times. The chain links TRBV5-1 to TRBJ2-1; the D is unclear. CDR1 is SGHRS, CDR2 YFSETQ, per germline. Trimming removed 0 bases at V and 6 bases at J, with 7 bases between. The CDR3 is made up of 13 amino acids. In DNA form, the CDR3 reads TGCGCCAGCAGCTTGGACGGCTTCAATGAGCAGTTCTTC. It specifies CASSLDGFNEQFF.

V is TRBV7-2 and J is TRBJ2-1; either TRBD1 or TRBD2 may supply D (5 bases each). Per germline, CDR1 SGHTA and CDR2 FQGNSA. Between the trimmed V and J ends, which lost 6 bases and 15 bases, there was a span of 24 bases. The CDR3 covers 14 residues. CDR3 region: CASSRFGAAGLLFF. CDR3 bases: TGTGCCAGCAGTCGGTTCGGGGCCGCAGGATTGCTGTTCTTC.

The sample holds many counts of this clonotype. The chain links TRBV12-3 or TRBV12-4 to TRBJ2-5; D remains ambiguous. The CDR3 has 13 amino acids. V lost 6 bases and J lost 3, with 11 bases in between. The CDR3 reads CASRGPNEETQYF. CDR3 sequence (DNA): TGTGCCAGCAGAGGTCCGAACGAAGAGACCCAGTACTTC.

This clonotype was counted at least ten times. The rearrangement links TRBV27 to TRBJ1-1, with D unresolved. Trimming cost V 3 bases and J 5 bases, with 10 bases left between them. This CDR3 spans 13 amino acids. From germline, CDR1 is MNHEY and CDR2 SMNVEV (reference sequence). The CDR3 reads CASSFGPPTEAFF. DNA of the CDR3: TGTGCCAGCAGTTTTGGACCGCCAACTGAAGCTTTCTTT.

This clonotype was counted at least ten times. The chain combines TRBV5-6 with TRBJ2-3, with D hard to call. Germline V lookup: CDR1 SGHDT, CDR2 YYEEEE. V was shortened by 3 bases and J by 5 bases, with 4 bases between the two germline ends. The CDR3 has 11 amino acids. The DNA of the CDR3 is TGTGCCAGCAGCTCCAGAGATACGCAGTATTTT. Translation: CASSSRDTQYF.

This clonotype was recorded many times. The chain links TRBV11-3 to TRBJ2-1; 8 bases match TRBD2. Germline CDR1 is SGHNT and CDR2 is YENEEA. The CDR3 totals 16 residues. V lost 4 bases, J lost 2 bases, and 7 bases stayed unmatched. The CDR3 is CASSSIIAGPYNEQFF. The CDR3 nucleotides are TGTGCCAGCAGCTCTATTATAGCGGGACCCTACAATGAGCAGTTCTTC.

This rearrangement joins TRBV20-1 to TRBJ2-2, with TRBD1 matching over 11 bases. The CDR3 covers 15 residues. J was trimmed by 5 bases and V by 7 bases; bases with no gene match: 9. CDR1 and CDR2 from the germline V gene are DFQATT and SNEGSKA (reference sequence). The DNA for the CDR3 is TGCAGTGTCAATCCGGGACAGGGGGATACCGGGGAGCTGTTTTTT. This encodes CSVNPGQGDTGELFF.

Ten or more counts support this clonotype. This CDR3 is CASSPGQGKGGYTF. Written as DNA, the CDR3 is TGTGCCAGCAGCCCGGGACAGGGAAAAGGAGGCTACACCTTC. This chain joins TRBV3-1 and TRBJ1-2; 9 nucleotides match TRBD1. V dropped 4 bases and J dropped 8; count of bases not matched to a gene: 8. The CDR3 length is 14 residues. Germline V gene data show CDR1 as LGHDT and CDR2 as YNNKEL (reference sequence).

This clonotype was detected ten times or more. V is TRBV29-1 and J is TRBJ2-7; D is unresolved. V was shortened by 2 bases and J by 4 bases, with 9 bases between the two germline ends. CDR1 is SQVTM, CDR2 ANQGSEA, per germline. The CDR3 is 12 residues long. This CDR3 is CSVERLAYEQYF. The CDR3 bases are TGCAGCGTTGAAAGGCTCGCGTACGAGCAGTACTTC.

The table lists this clonotype with many counts. This chain joins TRBV7-2 and TRBJ1-3; D is ambiguous. Trimming shortened V by 1 base and J by 3 bases, and 7 bases separated the two germline ends. In germline, CDR1 is SGHTA, CDR2 FQGNSA. The CDR3 loop spans 14 amino acids. The CDR3 coding sequence is TGTGCCAGCAGCTTAGTAACATATGGAAACACCATATATTTT. It encodes CASSLVTYGNTIYF.

This clonotype has at least ten counts. The CDR3 region is CSVQGAGGYTF. CDR3 DNA: TGCAGCGTCCAGGGGGCTGGAGGCTACACCTTC. The chain joins TRBV29-1 to TRBJ1-2, with TRBD1 identical over 8 bases. The V gene end was trimmed by 6 bases and the J gene end by 8 bases; junction bases not matched to a gene: 5. The germline V gene encodes CDR1 SQVTM and CDR2 ANQGSEA. The length of the CDR3 is 11 residues.

Many counts were recorded for this clonotype. V and J are TRBV5-4 and TRBJ2-3, with D possibly matching TRBD1 (6 bases). The CDR3 covers 16 residues. Germline lookup yields CDR1 SGHNT and CDR2 YYREEE (reference sequence). V shed 0 bases and J shed 9 bases, with 20 bases lying between them. DNA of the CDR3: TGTGCCAGCAGCTTGGAGGGGGACCACCCCCTAGAGACGCAGTATTTT. Translated: CASSLEGDHPLETQYF. Filled out from reference TRBV5-4 and TRBJ2-3, the complete variable domain reads ETGVTQSPTHLIKTRGQQVTLRCSSQSGHNTVSWYQQALGQGPQFIFQYYREEENGRGNFPPRFSGLQFPNYSSELNVNALELDDSALYLCASSLEGDHPLETQYFGPGTRLTVL.

J is TRBJ1-1 and V is TRBV20-1, with D tentatively TRBD1 (5 bases). Trimming shortened V by 6 bases and J by 0 bases, and 17 bases separated the two germline ends. Germline CDR1 is DFQATT and CDR2 is SNEGSKA (reference sequence). The CDR3 loop spans 15 amino acids. The CDR3 DNA is TGCAGTGCCAACAACAGGTATCTTATGAACACTGAAGCTTTCTTT. Amino acid sequence: CSANNRYLMNTEAFF.

This clonotype has ten or more counts. The genes are TRBV5-6 and TRBJ2-3; maybe TRBD1 (5 bases). CDR1 SGHDT and CDR2 YYEEEE come from the germline V gene. The CDR3 totals 14 residues. Trimming removed 4 bases from V and 3 bases from J, with 12 bases in between. The CDR3 sequence: CASSPMQGTDTQYF. DNA of the CDR3: TGTGCCAGCAGCCCCATGCAGGGAACAGATACGCAGTATTTT.

This clonotype was counted at least ten times. The CDR3 nucleotides read TGCGCCAGCAGCCCCTCCGGGACTGTATCCTCCAGCAATCAGCCCCAGCATTTT. Translated, it gives CASSPSGTVSSSNQPQHF. The chain links TRBV5-1 to TRBJ1-5, with a weak D call TRBD1 (5 bases). V shed 4 bases and J shed 1 base, with 21 bases lying between them. CDR3 length equals 18 residues. The germline CDR1 and CDR2 sequences are SGHRS and YFSETQ.

This clonotype occurred many times. The CDR3 loop reads CSVLRTEQYF. The CDR3 bases are TGCAGTGTGTTGCGGACCGAGCAGTATTTT. This chain links TRBV20-1 with TRBJ2-3; D ambiguous. Germline CDR1 reads DFQATT; CDR2 reads SNEGSKA (reference sequence). The CDR3 is 10 amino acids. Trimming pared 7 bases from V and 11 bases from J, leaving 13 bases between.

This clonotype occurred many times. This sequence joins TRBV19 and TRBJ1-2; perhaps TRBD1 as D (6 bases). The V end was cut by 6 bases, the J end by 2 bases, with 22 bases between. Germline loops: CDR1 LNHDA, CDR2 SQIVND (reference sequence). CDR3 length: 17 residues. Here the CDR3 reads CASRHRDVGVLNYGYTF. In nucleotides, the CDR3 is TGTGCCAGTAGACACAGGGACGTAGGAGTGCTAAACTATGGCTACACCTTC. The full variable domain, rest sourced from reference TRBV19 and TRBJ1-2, is DGGITQSPKYLFRKEGQNVTLSCEQNLNHDAMYWYRQDPGQGLRLIYYSQIVNDFQKGDIAEGYSVSREKKESFPLTVTSAQKNPTAFYLCASRHRDVGVLNYGYTFGSGTRLTVV.

This clonotype was seen ten or more times. The V and J genes are TRBV7-9 and TRBJ1-1; TRBD1 aligns across 10 bases. CDR1 and CDR2 (germline): SEHNR, FQNEAQ (reference sequence). There are 14 residues in the CDR3. Germline trimming cut 5 bases from V and 2 bases from J; bases unmatched to any gene: 2. The CDR3 loop reads CASSGDRGNTEAFF. The CDR3 bases are TGTGCCAGCAGCGGGGACAGGGGCAACACTGAAGCTTTCTTT.

Only one count was recorded for this clonotype. A read error may be the cause here, since a much bigger clone is one base away. The genes are TRBV20-1 and TRBJ2-7, with 10 bases lining up with TRBD2. Germline CDR1 DFQATT, CDR2 SNEGSKA (reference sequence). The CDR3 has 17 amino acids. In nucleotides, the CDR3 is TGCAGTGCTAGAGCTAGCGGGAGCTCACTCGCCCAGGACGAGCAGAACTTC. It yields the protein CSARASGSSLAQDEQNF.

The rearrangement uses TRBV5-5 and TRBJ1-5, with D possibly being TRBD1 (5 bases). Trimming removed 4 bases from V and 0 bases from J, with 11 bases in between. Per germline, CDR1 SGHKS and CDR2 YYEKEE (reference sequence). The CDR3 is 15 amino acids. The CDR3 loop is CASSPWGDSNQPQHF. The CDR3 nucleotides read TGTGCCAGCAGCCCCTGGGGCGATAGCAATCAGCCCCAGCATTTT.

This clonotype has more than one count but fewer than ten. This chain connects TRBV20-1 to TRBJ2-1; 12 nucleotides line up with TRBD2. V trimming: 5 bases; J trimming: 9 bases; junction bases outside the gene matches: 5. The CDR3 has 13 amino acids. Germline lookup yields CDR1 DFQATT and CDR2 SNEGSKA (reference sequence). The CDR3 sequence: CSAETSGGFEQFF. In DNA form, the CDR3 reads TGCAGTGCTGAGACTAGCGGGGGCTTTGAGCAGTTCTTC.

The table lists this clonotype with many counts. The genes are TRBV12-3 or TRBV12-4 and TRBJ2-5; D call uncertain. CDR3 size: 15 residues. V was pared by 1 base and J by 2 bases, with 11 bases between. CDR3 loop: CASSLDGRYQETQYF. The CDR3 DNA follows: TGTGCCAGCAGTTTAGACGGGCGATATCAAGAGACCCAGTACTTC.

This clonotype was observed a handful of times. A much larger clone differs from this one at a single base, so this may be a read error. The chain recombines TRBV20-1 with TRBJ2-3; no definite D call. This CDR3 comprises 15 residues. Germline-derived CDR1 and CDR2 are DFQATT and SNEGSKA (reference sequence). This CDR3 is CSASPPDGRADAQYF. The CDR3 region has the DNA TGCAGTGCTAGCCCCCCCGACGGTAGGGCAGATGCGCAGTATTTT.

This clonotype was counted ten times or more. The rearrangement joins TRBV24-1 to TRBJ2-3, with TRBD1 matching 7 bases. Germline lookup yields CDR1 KGHDR and CDR2 SFDVKD. The CDR3 contains 17 residues. The V and J ends lost 0 bases and 0 bases, in that order; junction bases with no gene match: 5. DNA of the CDR3: TGTGCCACCAGTGATTTGGACAGGGCTAGTAGCACAGATACGCAGTATTTT. This sequence encodes CATSDLDRASSTDTQYF.

The V gene is TRBV19, the J gene TRBJ1-1; D is uncertain. This CDR3 is 15 amino acids long. The V end was cut by 9 bases, the J end by 3 bases, with 20 bases between. Germline V gene data show CDR1 as LNHDA and CDR2 as SQIVND (reference sequence). The DNA of the CDR3 is TGTGCCAGCATTCCGAGGTCGGCGCGGGACACTGAAGCTTTCTTT. Translating it yields CASIPRSARDTEAFF.